These 12 T cell receptor beta chains were all obtained from the same sample, sequenced in a study of OX40 agonist ivuxolimab in advanced cancers. Generated by immunoSEQ multiplex PCR, the TCRdb table keeps only in-frame clones and is missing some. The top ten clones hold over 12% of a sample with 10,000 to 15,000 clones, roughly three quarters of them seen once. The sample here was CD4+ or CD8+ T cells sorted from blood, taken in a trial of the OX40 agonist ivuxolimab. All receptors derive from an adult with an advanced solid tumor such as melanoma, head and neck, liver or kidney cancer.

This clone was seen a single time. The chain links TRBV7-2 to TRBJ2-7, with TRBD2 identical over 15 bases. Germline V gene lookup returns CDR1 SGHTA and CDR2 FQGNSA. The CDR3 has 17 amino acids. Trimming at V came to 5 bases and at J to 3 bases, leaving 8 bases not matched to a gene. The CDR3 loop is CASSAGLAGGSDYEQYF. CDR3 sequence (DNA): TGTGCCAGCAGCGCGGGACTAGCGGGAGGCTCAGACTACGAGCAGTACTTC.

The chain joins TRBV5-1 to TRBJ1-2; the D is unclear. This CDR3 is built from 15 residues. Trimming removed 4 bases at V and 4 bases at J, with 17 bases between. CDR1 and CDR2 from the germline V gene are SGHRS and YFSETQ. The CDR3 DNA is TGCGCCAGCAGCCCGGATGGGTCTGCCGGCTATGGCTACACCTTC. Translating it yields CASSPDGSAGYGYTF.

This clone was found once. The chain joins TRBV6-4 to TRBJ2-4; 13 nucleotides align to TRBD2. Per the germline V gene, CDR1 is MRHNA and CDR2 is SNTAGT. Losses at the gene ends were 7 bases for V and 4 bases for J; bases not matched to a gene: 4. The CDR3 is made up of 15 amino acids. Written as DNA, the CDR3 is TGTGCCAGCACCGGACTAGCGGGAGTGAAAAACATTCAGTACTTC. Its protein product is CASTGLAGVKNIQYF.

The gene calls are TRBV13 and TRBJ1-2, with TRBD1 as a possible D gene (6 bases). Trimming stripped 3 bases from V and 10 bases from J, with 18 bases between. This CDR3 region has 14 residues. CDR1 is PRHDT and CDR2 is FYEKMQ in the germline V gene (reference sequence). The CDR3 loop is CASSFVSQGRNYTF. CDR3 in DNA: TGTGCCAGCAGCTTCGTGTCACAGGGAAGAAACTACACCTTC.

Only a few counts were recorded for this clone. CDR3 region: CASSLRRGRDRVGHGTGFEQYF. The CDR3 DNA is TGTGCCAGCAGCCTACGAAGAGGCCGGGACAGGGTCGGACACGGTACTGGATTCGAGCAGTACTTC. The V and J genes are TRBV14 and TRBJ2-7; TRBD1 agrees at 9 bases. Germline loops: CDR1 SGHDN, CDR2 FVKESK. Trimming cost V 4 bases and J 6 bases; bases outside gene matches: 31. The CDR3 sequence is 22 residues long.

The rearrangement joins TRBV6-4 to TRBJ2-1, with 9 bases that match TRBD2. With V trimmed by 4 bases and J by 0 bases, 7 bases remained unmatched. Germline V CDR1 and CDR2: MRHNA, SNTAGT. This CDR3 is 17 amino acids long. This CDR3 is CASSGPGSGSSYNEQFF. CDR3 DNA sequence: TGTGCCAGCAGTGGTCCCGGTAGCGGGAGCTCCTACAATGAGCAGTTCTTC.

The genes are TRBV27 and TRBJ1-5; TRBD1 agrees at 7 bases. The junction had 5 bases not matched to a gene; V was cut back by 5 bases and J by 7 bases. Germline lookup yields CDR1 MNHEY and CDR2 SMNVEV (reference sequence). The CDR3 has 13 amino acids. The CDR3 sequence is CASSKTGHQPQHF. DNA for the CDR3: TGTGCCAGCAGTAAGACAGGGCACCAGCCCCAGCATTTT.

The genes are TRBV5-1 and TRBJ2-7; D not certain. Germline V gives CDR1 SGHRS, CDR2 YFSETQ. CDR3 length: 11 amino acids. V dropped 3 bases and J dropped 2 bases, with 3 bases sitting between them. The CDR3 loop is CASSSPYEQYF. As DNA, the CDR3 is TGCGCCAGCAGCTCCCCCTACGAGCAGTACTTC.

The chain uses TRBV6-1 and TRBJ1-1; D unresolved. The CDR3 covers 12 residues. Germline CDR1 and CDR2: MNHNS and SASEGT. The V end lost 4 bases, the J end lost 5 bases, and 8 bases lay between the germline ends. CDR3 in amino acids: CASSVGWTEAFF. The CDR3 nucleotides are TGTGCCAGCAGTGTGGGTTGGACTGAAGCTTTCTTT.

This sequence joins TRBV6-4 and TRBJ2-2; D remains unclear. CDR3 size: 11 residues. The V gene's germline CDR1 is MRHNA and CDR2 SNTAGT. V was trimmed by 6 bases and J by 6 bases, leaving 5 bases between them. The CDR3 region is CASRGAGELFF. The CDR3 nucleotides are TGTGCCAGCAGGGGTGCCGGGGAGCTGTTTTTT.

The chain links TRBV9 to TRBJ2-1; 7 bases map to TRBD1. The CDR3 spans 16 residues. Germline V lookup: CDR1 SGDLS, CDR2 YYNGEE. The J segment lost 2 bases and the V segment lost 0 bases, leaving 5 bases of the junction unmatched. The CDR3 nucleotides read TGTGCCAGCAGCGTAGGAGGGGACAGAACCTACAATGAGCAGTTCTTC. The encoded protein is CASSVGGDRTYNEQFF. Full variable domain (missing parts from reference TRBV9 and TRBJ2-1): DSGVTQTPKHLITATGQRVTLRCSPRSGDLSVYWYQQSLDQGLQFLIQYYNGEERAKGNILERFSAQQFPDLHSELNLSSLELGDSALYFCASSVGGDRTYNEQFFGPGTRLTVL.

The V and J genes are TRBV19 and TRBJ2-4, with D perhaps TRBD1 or TRBD2 (6 bases each). The CDR3 spans 17 residues. Deletions cut 7 bases from V and 3 bases from J, with 22 bases between. Germline V lookup: CDR1 LNHDA, CDR2 SQIVND (reference sequence). The CDR3 sequence: CASKPGAVWSGKNIQYF. The CDR3 DNA is TGTGCCAGTAAGCCGGGGGCAGTTTGGTCGGGCAAAAACATTCAGTACTTC.